This T cell receptor (beta chain) is from a study of CD8 T cells in Susac syndrome. Findings of the study overall: Acknowledgment was made by the study that its TCR sequencing and HLA analysis involved a relatively small number of individuals.

Treatment-naive patients with stable or active relapsing-remitting disease served as multiple sclerosis controls. V lost 5 bases and J 2 bases, leaving 13 bases between the germline ends. Germline assignment: CDR1 DFQATT and CDR2 SNEGSKA (reference sequence). The CDR3 contains 13 residues. As for this clonotype: Its specificity is not known.

Reverse transcription of about 0.5 to 1 ug RNA used random hexamers. Amplification of TCR beta CDR3 spanned 54 Vbeta and 13 Jbeta via immunoSEQ multiplex PCR. Each CDR3 protein is one row after TCRdb ran MiXCR on the immunoSEQ multiplex PCR reads. The sample yields approximately 300,000 distinct CDR3 sequences, about 88% seen once. The TCR sequence derives from a human donor with multiple sclerosis. The genes are TRBV20-1 and TRBJ2-7; either TRBD1 or TRBD2 may supply D (5 bases each). Material for sequencing was CD8+ T cells from PBMCs. The DNA of the CDR3 is TGCAGTGCTCCCGGGACGCAGGCCTACGAGCAGTACTTC. It is translated as CSAPGTQAYEQYF.